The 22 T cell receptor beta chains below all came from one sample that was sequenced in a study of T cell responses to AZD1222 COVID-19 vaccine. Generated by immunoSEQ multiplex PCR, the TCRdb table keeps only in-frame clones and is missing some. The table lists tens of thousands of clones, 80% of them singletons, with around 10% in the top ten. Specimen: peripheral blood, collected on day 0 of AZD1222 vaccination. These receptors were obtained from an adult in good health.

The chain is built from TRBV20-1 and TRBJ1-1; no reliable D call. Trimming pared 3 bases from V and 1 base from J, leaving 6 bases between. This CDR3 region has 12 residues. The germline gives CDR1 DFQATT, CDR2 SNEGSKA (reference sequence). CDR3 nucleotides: TGCAGTGCTAGTGGAGGGAACACTGAAGCTTTCTTT. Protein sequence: CSASGGNTEAFF.

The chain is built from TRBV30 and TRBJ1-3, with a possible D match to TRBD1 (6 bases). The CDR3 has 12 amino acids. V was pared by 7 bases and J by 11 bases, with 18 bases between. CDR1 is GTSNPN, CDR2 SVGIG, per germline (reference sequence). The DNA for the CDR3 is TGTGCCTCCCAGCGGGGGCTTGGACCCATATATTTT. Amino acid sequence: CASQRGLGPIYF.

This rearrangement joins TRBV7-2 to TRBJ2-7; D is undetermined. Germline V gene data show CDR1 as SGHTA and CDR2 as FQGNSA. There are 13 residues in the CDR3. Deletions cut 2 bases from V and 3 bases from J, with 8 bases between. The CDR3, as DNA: TGTGCCAGCAGCTTAAATAGGAACTACGAGCAGTACTTC. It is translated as CASSLNRNYEQYF.

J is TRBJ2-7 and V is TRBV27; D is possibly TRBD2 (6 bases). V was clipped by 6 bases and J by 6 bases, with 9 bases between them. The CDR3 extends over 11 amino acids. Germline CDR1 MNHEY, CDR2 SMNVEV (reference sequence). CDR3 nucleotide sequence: TGTGCCAGCAGGGACGGGGGCGAGCAGTACTTC. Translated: CASRDGGEQYF.

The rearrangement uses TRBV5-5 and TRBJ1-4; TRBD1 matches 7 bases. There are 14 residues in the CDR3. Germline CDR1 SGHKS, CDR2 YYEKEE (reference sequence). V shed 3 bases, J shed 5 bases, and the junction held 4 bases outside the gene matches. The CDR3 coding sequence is TGTGCCAGCAGCTCGGGACAGCTCAATGAAAAACTGTTTTTT. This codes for CASSSGQLNEKLFF.

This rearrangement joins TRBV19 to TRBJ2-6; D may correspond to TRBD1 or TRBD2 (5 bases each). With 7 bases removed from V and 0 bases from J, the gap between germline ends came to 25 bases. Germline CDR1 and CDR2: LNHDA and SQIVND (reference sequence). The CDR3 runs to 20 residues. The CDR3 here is CASTPGRIYRMPSGANVLTF. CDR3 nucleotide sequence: TGTGCCAGTACACCGGGACGGATTTATCGAATGCCCTCTGGGGCCAACGTCCTGACTTTC.

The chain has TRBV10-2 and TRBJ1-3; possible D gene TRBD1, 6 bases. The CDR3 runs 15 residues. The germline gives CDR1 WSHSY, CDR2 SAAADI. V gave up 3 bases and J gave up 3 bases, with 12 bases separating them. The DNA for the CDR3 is TGCGCCAGCAGTGATCCTCGCAGGGGTGGAAACACCATATATTTT. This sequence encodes CASSDPRRGGNTIYF.

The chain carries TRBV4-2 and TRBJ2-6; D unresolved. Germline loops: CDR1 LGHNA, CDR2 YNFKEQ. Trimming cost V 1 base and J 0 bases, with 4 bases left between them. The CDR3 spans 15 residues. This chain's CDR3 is CASSQGSSGANVLTF. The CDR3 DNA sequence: TGTGCCAGCAGCCAAGGGAGCTCTGGGGCCAACGTCCTGACTTTC.

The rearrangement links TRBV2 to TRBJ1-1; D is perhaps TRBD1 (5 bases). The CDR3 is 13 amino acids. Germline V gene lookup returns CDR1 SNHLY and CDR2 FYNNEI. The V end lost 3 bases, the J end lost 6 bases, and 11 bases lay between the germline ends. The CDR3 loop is CASSEEVGAEAFF. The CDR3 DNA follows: TGTGCCAGCAGTGAGGAGGTAGGGGCTGAAGCTTTCTTT.

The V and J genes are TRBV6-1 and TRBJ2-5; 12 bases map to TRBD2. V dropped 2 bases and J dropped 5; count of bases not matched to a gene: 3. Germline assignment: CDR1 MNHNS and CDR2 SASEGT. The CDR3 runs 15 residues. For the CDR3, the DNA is TGTGCCAGCAGTGAACTAGCGGGGGGGCCGGAGACCCAGTACTTC. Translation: CASSELAGGPETQYF.

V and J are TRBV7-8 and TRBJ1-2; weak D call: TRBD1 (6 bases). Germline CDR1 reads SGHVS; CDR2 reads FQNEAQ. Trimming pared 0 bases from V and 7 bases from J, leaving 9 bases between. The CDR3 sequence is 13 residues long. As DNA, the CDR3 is TGTGCCAGCAGCTTAGCATCGGGGGCTGGCTACACCTTC. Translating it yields CASSLASGAGYTF.

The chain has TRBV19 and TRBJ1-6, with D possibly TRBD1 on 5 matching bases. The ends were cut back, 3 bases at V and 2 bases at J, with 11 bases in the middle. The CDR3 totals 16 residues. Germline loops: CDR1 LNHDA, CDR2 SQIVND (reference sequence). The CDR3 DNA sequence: TGTGCCAGTAGTATTCGAGGGGCGGCCTATAATTCACCCCTCCACTTT. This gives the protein CASSIRGAAYNSPLHF.

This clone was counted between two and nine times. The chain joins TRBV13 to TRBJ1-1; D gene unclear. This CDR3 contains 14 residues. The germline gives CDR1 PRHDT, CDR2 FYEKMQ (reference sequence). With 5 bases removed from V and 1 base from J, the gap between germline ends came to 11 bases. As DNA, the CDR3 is TGTGCCAGCAGCCCCGGTGTAAGGAACACTGAAGCTTTCTTT. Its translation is CASSPGVRNTEAFF.

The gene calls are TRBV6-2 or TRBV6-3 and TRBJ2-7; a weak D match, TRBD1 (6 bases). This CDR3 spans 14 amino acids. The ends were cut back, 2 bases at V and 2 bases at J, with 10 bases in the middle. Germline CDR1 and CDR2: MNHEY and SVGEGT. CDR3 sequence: CASSYHQGPYEQYF. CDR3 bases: TGTGCCAGCAGTTACCATCAGGGGCCCTACGAGCAGTACTTC.

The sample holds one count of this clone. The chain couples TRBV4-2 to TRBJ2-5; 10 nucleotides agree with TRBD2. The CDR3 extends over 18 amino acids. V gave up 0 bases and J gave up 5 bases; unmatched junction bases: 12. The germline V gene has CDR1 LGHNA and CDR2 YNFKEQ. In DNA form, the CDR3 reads TGTGCCAGCAGCCAAGATAGTAGCGGGGGGACCCCGCCCGAGACCCAGTACTTC. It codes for CASSQDSSGGTPPETQYF.

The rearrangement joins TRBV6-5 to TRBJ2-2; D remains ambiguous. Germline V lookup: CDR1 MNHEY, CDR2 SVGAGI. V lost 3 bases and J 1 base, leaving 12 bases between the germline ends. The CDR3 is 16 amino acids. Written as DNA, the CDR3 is TGTGCCAGCAGTTATGGACGGAACTTGAACACCGGGGAGCTGTTTTTT. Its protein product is CASSYGRNLNTGELFF.

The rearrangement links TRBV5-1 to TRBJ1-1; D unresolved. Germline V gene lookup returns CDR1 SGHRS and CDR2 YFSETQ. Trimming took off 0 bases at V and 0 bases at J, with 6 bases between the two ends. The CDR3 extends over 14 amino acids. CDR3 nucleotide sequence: TGCGCCAGCAGCTTGGCTCCTATGAACACTGAAGCTTTCTTT. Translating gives CASSLAPMNTEAFF.

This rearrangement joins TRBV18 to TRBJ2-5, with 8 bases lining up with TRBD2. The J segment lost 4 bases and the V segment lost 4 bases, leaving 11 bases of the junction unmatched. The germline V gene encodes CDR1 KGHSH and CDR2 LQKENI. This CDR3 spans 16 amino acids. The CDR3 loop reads CASSQLVGGVRETQYF. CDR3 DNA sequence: TGTGCCAGCTCACAGCTTGTCGGGGGGGTCCGAGAGACCCAGTACTTC. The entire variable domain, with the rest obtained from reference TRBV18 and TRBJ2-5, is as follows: NAGVMQNPRHLVRRRGQEARLRCSPMKGHSHVYWYRQLPEEGLKFMVYLQKENIIDESGMPKERFSAEFPKEGPSILRIQQVVRGDSAAYFCASSQLVGGVRETQYFGPGTRLLVL.

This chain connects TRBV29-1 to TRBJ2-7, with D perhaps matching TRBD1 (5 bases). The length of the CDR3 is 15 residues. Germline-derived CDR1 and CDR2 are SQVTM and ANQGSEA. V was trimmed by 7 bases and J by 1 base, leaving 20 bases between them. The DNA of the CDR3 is TGCAGCGCCTCCAGGGAACCCGATTCTTCCTACGAGCAGTACTTC. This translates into CSASREPDSSYEQYF.

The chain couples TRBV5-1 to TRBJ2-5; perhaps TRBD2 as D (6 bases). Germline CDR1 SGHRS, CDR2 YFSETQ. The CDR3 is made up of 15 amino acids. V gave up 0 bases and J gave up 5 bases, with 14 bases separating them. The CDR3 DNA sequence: TGCGCCAGCAGCTTGGCCTGGGGGGAGAGGGAGACCCAGTACTTC. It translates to CASSLAWGERETQYF.

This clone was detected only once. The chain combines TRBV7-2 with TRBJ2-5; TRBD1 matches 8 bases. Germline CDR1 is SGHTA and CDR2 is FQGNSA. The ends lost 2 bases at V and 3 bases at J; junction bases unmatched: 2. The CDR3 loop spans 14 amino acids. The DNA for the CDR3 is TGTGCCAGCAGCTTATACAGGGGGGAAGAGACCCAGTACTTC. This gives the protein CASSLYRGEETQYF.

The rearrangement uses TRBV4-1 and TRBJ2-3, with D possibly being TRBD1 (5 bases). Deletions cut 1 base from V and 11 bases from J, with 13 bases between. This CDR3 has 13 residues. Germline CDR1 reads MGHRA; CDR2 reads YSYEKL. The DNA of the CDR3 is TGCGCCAGCAGCCAAGTAAGGGCAGGACAGCAGTATTTT. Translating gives CASSQVRAGQQYF.